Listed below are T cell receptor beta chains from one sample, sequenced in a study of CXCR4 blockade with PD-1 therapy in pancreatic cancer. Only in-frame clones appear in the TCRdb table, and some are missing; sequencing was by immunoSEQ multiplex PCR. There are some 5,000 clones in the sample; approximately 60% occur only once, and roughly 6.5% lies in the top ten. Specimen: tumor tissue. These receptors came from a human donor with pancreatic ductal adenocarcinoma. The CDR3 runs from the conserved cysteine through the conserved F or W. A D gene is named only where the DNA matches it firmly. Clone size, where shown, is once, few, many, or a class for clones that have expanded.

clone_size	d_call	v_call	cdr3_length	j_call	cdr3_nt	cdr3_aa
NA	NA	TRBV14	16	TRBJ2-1	TGTGCCAGCAGCCAAGATTGGGCAGGGTGGTACAATGAGCAGTTCTTC	CASSQDWAGWYNEQFF
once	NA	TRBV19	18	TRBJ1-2	TGTGCCAGTAGTTTCGCCCGATGGTCGTCGGCCTATAACTATGGCTACACCTTC	CASSFARWSSAYNYGYTF
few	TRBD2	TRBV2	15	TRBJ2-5	TGTGCCAGCAGTTTTCGGACTAGCGGGGGCGAGACCCAGTACTTC	CASSFRTSGGETQYF
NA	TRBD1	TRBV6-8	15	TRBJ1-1	TGTGCCAGCAGTTACAGAGGGACAGGGGGCACTGAAGCTTTCTTT	CASSYRGTGGTEAFF
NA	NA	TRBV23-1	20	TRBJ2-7	TGCGCCAGCAGTCAAGGTTCGGTCGTCCCTAGGGAAGAAATCAACTACGAGCAGTACTTC	CASSQGSVVPREEINYEQYF
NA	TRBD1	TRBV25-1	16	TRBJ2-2	TGTGCCAGCTTCCGTCGAGACAGGGTGAACACCGGGGAGCTGTTTTTT	CASFRRDRVNTGELFF
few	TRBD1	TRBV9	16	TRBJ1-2	TGTGCCAGCAGCGTAGAACCGGGACAGGGGGCGCGAGGCTACACCTTC	CASSVEPGQGARGYTF
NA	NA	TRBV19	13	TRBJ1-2	TGTGCCAGTAGTTTCAGGCCCTTGGATGGCTACACCTTC	CASSFRPLDGYTF
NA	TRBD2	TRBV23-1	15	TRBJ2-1	TGCGCCAGCAGCCTCCGCCTGGGAGGGAACAATGAGCAGTTCTTC	CASSLRLGGNNEQFF
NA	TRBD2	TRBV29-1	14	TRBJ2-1	TGCAGCGTTGAATGGCTAGCGGGTGCCAATGAGCAGTTCTTC	CSVEWLAGANEQFF
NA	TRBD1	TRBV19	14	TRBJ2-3	TGTGCCACCCGGGACAGGGGGCGCGCAGATACGCAGTATTTT	CATRDRGRADTQYF
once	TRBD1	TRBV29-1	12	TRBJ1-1	TGCAGCGCTGACAGGGGGCTTACTGAAGCTTTCTTT	CSADRGLTEAFF
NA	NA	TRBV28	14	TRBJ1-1	TGTGCCAGCAGTTCGGGACAACTGAACACTGAAGCTTTCTTT	CASSSGQLNTEAFF
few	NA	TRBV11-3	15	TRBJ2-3	TGTGCCAGCAGCTTAGATATGGCTAGCACAGATACGCAGTATTTT	CASSLDMASTDTQYF
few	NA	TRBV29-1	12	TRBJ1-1	TGCAGCGTTGTGTACATGAACACTGAAGCTTTCTTT	CSVVYMNTEAFF
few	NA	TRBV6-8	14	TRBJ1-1	TGTGCCAGCAGGTCGATTGCCGCAAACACTGAAGCTTTCTTT	CASRSIAANTEAFF
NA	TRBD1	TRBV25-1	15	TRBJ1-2	TGTGCCAGCAGTGAACCGGGACAGCTCCTCTATGGCTACACCTTC	CASSEPGQLLYGYTF
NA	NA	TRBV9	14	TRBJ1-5	TGTGCCAGCAGCATGGAAGGGAGCAATCAGCCCCAGCATTTT	CASSMEGSNQPQHF
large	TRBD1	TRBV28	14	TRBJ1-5	TGTGCCAGCAGTTCCCGACAGGGCGGTCAGCCCCAGCATTTT	CASSSRQGGQPQHF
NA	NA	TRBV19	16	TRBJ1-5	TGTGCCAGTAGTATAGTAACAGTACTTTTCAATCAGCCCCAGCATTTT	CASSIVTVLFNQPQHF
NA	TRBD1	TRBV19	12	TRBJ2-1	TGTGCCAATAGTACGGACAGGGGGCGGGAGTTCTTC	CANSTDRGREFF
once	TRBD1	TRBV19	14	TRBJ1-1	TGTGCCAGTAGTAAATACAGGGGAGGCACTGAAGCTTTCTTT	CASSKYRGGTEAFF
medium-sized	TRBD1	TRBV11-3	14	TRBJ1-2	TGTGCCAGCAGTCCCACAGGGGCGGGCTATGGCTACACCTTC	CASSPTGAGYGYTF
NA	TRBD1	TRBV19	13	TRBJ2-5	TGTGCCAGTAGTAGACAGGGGTGGCAGACCCAGTACTTC	CASSRQGWQTQYF
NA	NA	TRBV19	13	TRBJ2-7	TGTGCCAGTAGTATAGAAACCTCCTACGAGCAGTACTTC	CASSIETSYEQYF
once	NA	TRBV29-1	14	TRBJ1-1	TGCAGCGTTGTGAGGACAGACCTCGGCACTGAAGCTTTCTTT	CSVVRTDLGTEAFF
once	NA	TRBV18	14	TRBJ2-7	TGTGCCAGCTCACCAACACAGGGTAAATACGAGCAGTACTTC	CASSPTQGKYEQYF
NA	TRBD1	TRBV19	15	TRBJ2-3	TGTGCCAGTAGATCCGGGACAGGGGTTACAGATACGCAGTATTTT	CASRSGTGVTDTQYF
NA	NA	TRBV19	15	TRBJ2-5	TGTGCCAGTAGTACGAACCGACGGGGGAGTGAGACCCAGTACTTC	CASSTNRRGSETQYF
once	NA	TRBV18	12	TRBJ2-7	TGTGCCAGCTCACCAGGTATGGACGAGCAGTACTTC	CASSPGMDEQYF
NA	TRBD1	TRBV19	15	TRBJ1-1	TGTGCCAGTACAGACAGGTCAGGGGGTGACACTGAAGCTTTCTTT	CASTDRSGGDTEAFF
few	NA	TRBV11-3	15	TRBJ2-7	TGTGCCAGCAGCTTAGGCGCCAACTATAGGTACGAGCAGTACTTC	CASSLGANYRYEQYF
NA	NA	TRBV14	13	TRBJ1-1	TGTGCCAGCAGCCAGCTCCGGGGTGGTGAAGCTTTCTTT	CASSQLRGGEAFF
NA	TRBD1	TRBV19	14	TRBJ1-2	TGTGCCAGTGAGAGGGGACAGGGGGCGTATGGCTACACCTTC	CASERGQGAYGYTF
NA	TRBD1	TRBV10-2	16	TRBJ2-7	TGCGCCAGCAGTGTCTCGACAGGGGACCGCTCCTACGAGCAGTACTTC	CASSVSTGDRSYEQYF
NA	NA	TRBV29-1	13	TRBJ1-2	TGCAGCGTTGAGGAGCAGGGGAGCTATGGCTACACCTTC	CSVEEQGSYGYTF
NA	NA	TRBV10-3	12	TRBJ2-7	TGTGCCATCAGTGAGTCGCAAGGAGGTTGGTACTTC	CAISESQGGWYF
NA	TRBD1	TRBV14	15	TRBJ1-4	TGTGCCAGCAGCCAAATGGGACAGAATAATGAAAAACTGTTTTTT	CASSQMGQNNEKLFF
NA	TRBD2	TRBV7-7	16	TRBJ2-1	TGTGCCAGCAGTCGGTCAGGTGGCTCAGCGGGGTATGAGCAGTTCTTC	CASSRSGGSAGYEQFF
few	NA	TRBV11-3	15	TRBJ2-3	TGTGCCAGCAGCTTGGGGCCCCTTAGCACAGATACGCAGTATTTT	CASSLGPLSTDTQYF
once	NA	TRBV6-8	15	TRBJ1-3	TGTGCCAGCAGTGGCACAGGGATTACTGGAAACACCATATATTTT	CASSGTGITGNTIYF
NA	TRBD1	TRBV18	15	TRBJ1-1	TGTGCCAGCTCACCGCCTACTTATGGACAGGGGATTGTTTTCTTT	CASSPPTYGQGIVFF
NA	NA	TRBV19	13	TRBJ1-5	TGTGCCAGTCGTAACCTGGGCAATCAGCCCCAGCATTTT	CASRNLGNQPQHF
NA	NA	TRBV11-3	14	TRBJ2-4	TGTGCCAGCAGCTTAGAGCAAGCCAAAAACATTCAGTACTTC	CASSLEQAKNIQYF
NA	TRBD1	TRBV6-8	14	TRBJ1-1	TGTGCCAGCAGTACCCGACAGGGGAACACTGAAGCTTTCTTT	CASSTRQGNTEAFF
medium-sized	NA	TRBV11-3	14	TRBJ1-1	TGTGCCAGCAGCTTAACGGGGGGACGGACTGAAGCTTTCTTT	CASSLTGGRTEAFF
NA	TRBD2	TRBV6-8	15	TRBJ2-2	TGTGCCAGCAGTCGGAGCACTAGCGGCACCGGGGAGCTGTTTTTT	CASSRSTSGTGELFF
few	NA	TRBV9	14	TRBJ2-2	TGTGCCAGCAGCGTAGTCAGCAACACCGGGGAGCTGTTTTTT	CASSVVSNTGELFF
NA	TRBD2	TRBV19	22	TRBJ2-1	TGTGCCAGTAGTATAGGTCCCTCTAGCGGGAGGGCCTTTCAGGGCTCCTACAATGAGCAGTTCTTC	CASSIGPSSGRAFQGSYNEQFF